One and the same sample provided the 29 T cell receptor beta chains below, sequenced in a study of blood T cell repertoires in COVID-19 (dated by TCRdb to the early 2020s). The method behind the library was the immunoSEQ multiplex PCR assay. TCRdb retrieved this table from immuneACCESS and kept in-frame rearrangements only. Not all clones are present; in checked studies, unresolved V genes account for under half, and no reason is known for the remainder. For this sample the table gives about 220,000 clones, of which about 79% were detected only once. Roughly 3.5% of the sample lies in the top ten. The sequencing input was PBMCs or T cells enriched from blood (not recorded which). Every receptor here comes from a woman between 55 and 75 years old who had recovered from COVID-19.

The chain links TRBV6-5 to TRBJ1-5; 7 bases map to TRBD1. Germline trimming cut 5 bases from V and 5 bases from J; bases unmatched to any gene: 9. This CDR3 has 15 amino acids. CDR1 MNHEY and CDR2 SVGAGI come from the germline V gene. CDR3 DNA sequence: TGTGCCAGCAGTATTTCCGGGACAGACTATCAGCCCCAGCATTTT. Residues: CASSISGTDYQPQHF.

This sequence joins TRBV7-2 and TRBJ2-1; TRBD2 is a possible D gene (5 bases). The germline V gene has CDR1 SGHTA and CDR2 FQGNSA. The CDR3 runs to 16 residues. V lost 1 base and J lost 8, with 18 bases in between. Here the CDR3 DNA reads TGTGCCAGCAGCTTAGTGTCTGGGAGAACCGGCCATGAGCAGTTCTTC. Translation gives CASSLVSGRTGHEQFF.

A single count supports this clone. This sequence joins TRBV11-3 and TRBJ1-1; TRBD1 aligns across 8 bases. Per germline, CDR1 SGHNT and CDR2 YENEEA. Germline trimming cut 4 bases from V and 5 bases from J; bases unmatched to any gene: 6. This CDR3 is 14 amino acids long. CDR3 amino acids: CASSSHRGSTEAFF. The CDR3 nucleotides read TGTGCCAGCAGCTCTCACAGGGGGTCAACTGAAGCTTTCTTT.

This chain uses TRBV18 with TRBJ1-2; D not resolved. V dropped 2 bases and J dropped 6 bases, with 13 bases sitting between them. The CDR3 has 14 amino acids. Germline values: CDR1 KGHSH, CDR2 LQKENI. The CDR3 DNA follows: TGTGCCAGCTCACCAGCCGGCGGGGTGCATGGCTACACCTTC. This sequence encodes CASSPAGGVHGYTF.

The CDR3 coding sequence is TGTGCCAGCAGCCTGGGTAGCGATTCACCCCTCCACTTT. It yields the protein CASSLGSDSPLHF. The chain combines TRBV6-6 with TRBJ1-6; no firm D call. The CDR3 length is 13 residues. V was pared by 6 bases and J by 8 bases, with 11 bases between. CDR1 is MNHNY, CDR2 SVGAGI, per germline (reference sequence).

The V and J genes are TRBV9 and TRBJ1-3; D not certain. The length of the CDR3 is 14 residues. Germline-derived CDR1 and CDR2 are SGDLS and YYNGEE. V dropped 0 bases and J dropped 3 bases, with 7 bases sitting between them. The CDR3 DNA reads as TGTGCCAGCAGCGTAGGACCGGGTGGAAACACCATATATTTT. It specifies CASSVGPGGNTIYF.

Ten or more counts support this clone. Germline and junction disagree at one end, which may indicate a read error. Other DNA sequences in the sample encode the same CDR3. V gene TRBV16 combines with J gene TRBJ1-1, with 9 bases identical to TRBD1. Germline V gives CDR1 KGHSY, CDR2 FQNENV. The length of the CDR3 is 17 residues. The CDR3 coding sequence is TGTGCCAGCAGCCCGCACTCTGGACAGGGGAGGAACGCTGAAGCTTTCTTT. This gives the protein CASSPHSGQGRNAEAFF.

This clone has just a few counts. The rearrangement joins TRBV7-8 to TRBJ1-2; D not certain. This CDR3 spans 15 amino acids. V was pared by 0 bases and J by 2 bases, with 10 bases between. The germline gives CDR1 SGHVS, CDR2 FQNEAQ. CDR3 residues: CASSLAAGFNYGYTF. CDR3 DNA sequence: TGTGCCAGCAGCTTAGCCGCGGGATTCAACTATGGCTACACCTTC.

This sequence joins TRBV6-6 and TRBJ1-1, with D unclear. This CDR3 spans 13 amino acids. Germline V CDR1 and CDR2: MNHNY, SVGAGI (reference sequence). The V end lost 4 bases, the J end lost 4 bases, and 10 bases lay between the germline ends. The CDR3 loop is CASSFSGSTEAFF. For the CDR3, the DNA is TGTGCCAGCAGTTTTTCGGGGAGCACTGAAGCTTTCTTT.

This sequence joins TRBV9 and TRBJ1-6, with D maybe TRBD1 (6 bases). The CDR3 has 15 amino acids. The V and J ends lost 0 bases and 9 bases respectively, with 13 bases between them. Germline CDR1 SGDLS, CDR2 YYNGEE. CDR3 nucleotide sequence: TGTGCCAGCAGCGTAGGAAACAGGGAAGCTTCACCCCTCCACTTT. This gives the protein CASSVGNREASPLHF.

This chain joins TRBV5-4 and TRBJ1-2, with a weak D call TRBD1 (5 bases). CDR1 and CDR2 from the germline V gene are SGHNT and YYREEE (reference sequence). CDR3 length: 14 amino acids. The V gene lost 4 bases and the J gene lost 8 bases, with 18 bases spanning the gap. The CDR3 DNA follows: TGTGCCAGCAGCGAGAACTGGGGGGGAGAGGGCTACACCTTC. It is translated as CASSENWGGEGYTF.

The CDR3 region is CASSGQGPSGETQYF. Written as DNA, the CDR3 is TGTGCCAGCAGTGGACAGGGGCCTTCAGGGGAGACCCAGTACTTC. The chain couples TRBV28 to TRBJ2-5, with TRBD1 matching over 9 bases. Germline V gives CDR1 MDHEN, CDR2 SYDVKM. V lost 5 bases to trimming and J lost 5 bases; unmatched junction nucleotides: 9. This CDR3 has 15 amino acids.

This clone was observed once. This sequence joins TRBV11-2 and TRBJ1-1; D gene uncertain. The germline V gene encodes CDR1 SGHAT and CDR2 FQNNGV. With 3 bases removed from V and 7 bases from J, the gap between germline ends came to 12 bases. CDR3 length: 13 amino acids. The CDR3 sequence: CASSLAAEGEAFF. CDR3 coding DNA: TGTGCCAGCAGCTTGGCGGCCGAGGGTGAAGCTTTCTTT.

The V call is TRBV7-3, the J call TRBJ2-2, with D tentatively TRBD1 (6 bases). CDR1 and CDR2 from the germline V gene are SGHTA and FQGTGA. The CDR3 is made up of 15 amino acids. Trimming pared 2 bases from V and 0 bases from J, leaving 7 bases between. The CDR3 here is CASSLGGANTGELFF. CDR3 nucleotide sequence: TGTGCCAGCAGCTTAGGGGGCGCGAACACCGGGGAGCTGTTTTTT.

The V call is TRBV9, the J call TRBJ1-5; 7 bases are a match to TRBD1. The CDR3 spans 14 residues. Trimming cost V 4 bases and J 2 bases; bases outside gene matches: 3. In germline, CDR1 is SGDLS, CDR2 YYNGEE. The CDR3 DNA follows: TGTGCCAGCAGCCTCGGACAGGGCAATCAGCCCCAGCATTTT. Translation: CASSLGQGNQPQHF.

This clone was picked up one time. The rearrangement joins TRBV27 to TRBJ2-7; no clear D gene. CDR1 MNHEY and CDR2 SMNVEV come from the germline V gene (reference sequence). The CDR3 consists of 13 residues. The V end was cut by 5 bases, the J end by 1 base, with 9 bases between. CDR3 amino acids: CASSPTHSYEQYF. The CDR3 DNA follows: TGTGCCAGCAGTCCGACACATTCCTACGAGCAGTACTTC.

The gene calls are TRBV20-1 and TRBJ1-1, with TRBD1 as a possible D gene (5 bases). Trimming removed 3 bases at V and 6 bases at J, with 17 bases between. The CDR3 is 14 amino acids. From germline, CDR1 is DFQATT and CDR2 SNEGSKA (reference sequence). The CDR3 nucleotides read TGCAGTGCTAGTCCCCCCGGGGGTGGCTCTGAAGCTTTCTTT. Its protein product is CSASPPGGGSEAFF.

This clone was counted a few times. The rearrangement uses TRBV11-2 and TRBJ2-1, with D unclear. V was cut by 1 base and J by 9 bases, with 4 bases left in between. This CDR3 spans 11 amino acids. Germline values: CDR1 SGHAT, CDR2 FQNNGV. CDR3 loop: CASSLAREQFF. The CDR3 nucleotides are TGTGCCAGCAGCTTAGCCCGTGAGCAGTTCTTC.

This clone was recorded a few times. The chain joins TRBV19 to TRBJ2-2; 8 bases map to TRBD1. The CDR3 consists of 16 residues. CDR1 is LNHDA, CDR2 SQIVND, per germline (reference sequence). With 2 bases clipped from V and 1 base from J, the junction kept 3 bases outside the gene matches. Here the CDR3 reads CASSIHGQGNTGELFF. The CDR3 DNA reads as TGTGCCAGTAGTATACACGGACAGGGGAACACCGGGGAGCTGTTTTTT.

CDR3 sequence reads: CASSLDGSGELFF. The CDR3 bases are TGTGCCAGCAGCTTAGACGGGTCCGGGGAGCTGTTTTTT. This rearrangement joins TRBV11-2 to TRBJ2-2; D gene ambiguous. This CDR3 is 13 amino acids long. The germline gives CDR1 SGHAT, CDR2 FQNNGV. Deletions cut 0 bases from V and 6 bases from J, with 5 bases between.

The V gene is TRBV5-1, the J gene TRBJ2-7, with D maybe TRBD2 (6 bases). Trimming took 4 bases from V and 0 from J, leaving 14 bases between them. CDR1 is SGHRS, CDR2 YFSETQ, per germline. CDR3 length: 15 amino acids. The CDR3 nucleotides read TGCGCCAGCAGCGGCGGGACTCCCAGCTCCTACGAGCAGTACTTC. Translated, it gives CASSGGTPSSYEQYF. The entire variable domain, with the rest obtained from reference TRBV5-1 and TRBJ2-7, is as follows: KAGVTQTPRYLIKTRGQQVTLSCSPISGHRSVSWYQQTPGQGLQFLFEYFSETQRNKGNFPGRFSGRQFSNSRSEMNVSTLELGDSALYLCASSGGTPSSYEQYFGPGTRLTVT.

The rearrangement uses TRBV9 and TRBJ1-2, with TRBD1 identical over 7 bases. This CDR3 comprises 14 residues. Germline assignment: CDR1 SGDLS and CDR2 YYNGEE. V shed 1 base, J shed 4 bases, and the junction held 4 bases outside the gene matches. CDR3 in amino acids: CASSVIGDSYGYTF. For the CDR3, the DNA is TGTGCCAGCAGCGTAATAGGGGACAGCTATGGCTACACCTTC.

This clone was observed once. V usage is TRBV2 and J usage is TRBJ1-4, with 11 bases matching TRBD1. J gave up 0 bases and V 6 bases, and 12 bases lay outside the gene matches. The CDR3 is 19 residues long. Germline V gene lookup returns CDR1 SNHLY and CDR2 FYNNEI. The CDR3 DNA sequence: TGTGCCAGCAGCCCCCGACCGGGACAGGGGGATCCAACTAATGAAAAACTGTTTTTT. It translates to CASSPRPGQGDPTNEKLFF.

V is TRBV7-2 and J is TRBJ1-4, with 8 bases fitting TRBD1. Germline V gene sequence: CDR1 SGHTA, CDR2 FQGNSA. The CDR3 runs to 15 residues. The junction had 8 bases not matched to a gene; V was cut back by 5 bases and J by 6 bases. The CDR3 nucleotides are TGTGCCAGCAGCCCCCAGACAGGGGAGGATGAAAAACTGTTTTTT. This encodes CASSPQTGEDEKLFF.

The chain couples TRBV27 to TRBJ2-2; perhaps TRBD1 as D (6 bases). The V end lost 6 bases, the J end lost 0 bases, and 14 bases lay between the germline ends. The germline V gene encodes CDR1 MNHEY and CDR2 SMNVEV (reference sequence). The CDR3 is 16 residues long. CDR3 in amino acids: CASRTPGTSNTGELFF. The CDR3 DNA follows: TGTGCCAGCAGGACCCCCGGGACATCGAACACCGGGGAGCTGTTTTTT.

This chain connects TRBV9 to TRBJ1-2, with 7 nucleotides matching TRBD1. Germline V gene sequence: CDR1 SGDLS, CDR2 YYNGEE. The V gene end was trimmed by 4 bases and the J gene end by 8 bases; junction bases not matched to a gene: 5. The CDR3 length is 12 residues. CDR3 in DNA: TGTGCCAGCAGCCCGACAGGGTCCGGCTACACCTTC. It specifies CASSPTGSGYTF. Filled out from reference TRBV9 and TRBJ1-2, the complete variable domain reads DSGVTQTPKHLITATGQRVTLRCSPRSGDLSVYWYQQSLDQGLQFLIQYYNGEERAKGNILERFSAQQFPDLHSELNLSSLELGDSALYFCASSPTGSGYTFGSGTRLTVV.

V and J are TRBV27 and TRBJ1-2; the D gene is possibly TRBD1 (5 bases). CDR3 length: 15 amino acids. V was trimmed by 0 bases and J by 4 bases, leaving 12 bases between them. CDR1 and CDR2 (germline): MNHEY, SMNVEV (reference sequence). The CDR3 loop is CASSLSGRASYGYTF. In DNA, the CDR3 is TGTGCCAGCAGTTTATCGGGGCGAGCCTCCTATGGCTACACCTTC.

The chain couples TRBV5-6 to TRBJ1-1, with D perhaps matching TRBD1 (6 bases). The V gene lost 4 bases and the J gene lost 4 bases, with 14 bases spanning the gap. Germline CDR1 and CDR2: SGHDT and YYEEEE. The CDR3 extends over 14 amino acids. CDR3 region: CASSTVGGLTEAFF. The CDR3, as DNA: TGTGCCAGCAGCACGGTCGGGGGGCTCACTGAAGCTTTCTTT.

Turning to this clone: This same CDR3 is encoded by further DNA sequences in the sample. The chain couples TRBV7-2 to TRBJ2-3; 12 bases align to TRBD2. V shed 0 bases, J shed 4 bases, and the junction held 5 bases outside the gene matches. There are 17 residues in the CDR3. Germline CDR1 SGHTA, CDR2 FQGNSA. DNA of the CDR3: TGTGCCAGCAGCTTAGCGCCTCTAGCGGGGGGGCCAGATACGCAGTATTTT. Protein: CASSLAPLAGGPDTQYF.